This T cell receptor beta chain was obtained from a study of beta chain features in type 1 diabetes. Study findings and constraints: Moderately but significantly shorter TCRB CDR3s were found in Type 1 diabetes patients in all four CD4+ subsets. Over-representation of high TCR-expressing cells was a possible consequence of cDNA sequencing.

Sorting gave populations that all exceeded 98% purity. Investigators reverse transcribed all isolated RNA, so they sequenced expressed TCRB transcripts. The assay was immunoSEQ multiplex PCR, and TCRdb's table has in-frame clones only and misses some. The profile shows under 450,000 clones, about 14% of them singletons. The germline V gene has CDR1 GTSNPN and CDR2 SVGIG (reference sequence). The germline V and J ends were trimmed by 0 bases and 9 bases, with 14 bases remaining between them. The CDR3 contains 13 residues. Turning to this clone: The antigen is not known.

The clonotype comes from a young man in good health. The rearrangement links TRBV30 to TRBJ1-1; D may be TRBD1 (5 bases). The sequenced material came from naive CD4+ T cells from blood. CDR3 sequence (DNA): TGTGCCTGGAGTGTCGGAGGTTCAGGGAAAGCTTTCTTT. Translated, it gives CAWSVGGSGKAFF.